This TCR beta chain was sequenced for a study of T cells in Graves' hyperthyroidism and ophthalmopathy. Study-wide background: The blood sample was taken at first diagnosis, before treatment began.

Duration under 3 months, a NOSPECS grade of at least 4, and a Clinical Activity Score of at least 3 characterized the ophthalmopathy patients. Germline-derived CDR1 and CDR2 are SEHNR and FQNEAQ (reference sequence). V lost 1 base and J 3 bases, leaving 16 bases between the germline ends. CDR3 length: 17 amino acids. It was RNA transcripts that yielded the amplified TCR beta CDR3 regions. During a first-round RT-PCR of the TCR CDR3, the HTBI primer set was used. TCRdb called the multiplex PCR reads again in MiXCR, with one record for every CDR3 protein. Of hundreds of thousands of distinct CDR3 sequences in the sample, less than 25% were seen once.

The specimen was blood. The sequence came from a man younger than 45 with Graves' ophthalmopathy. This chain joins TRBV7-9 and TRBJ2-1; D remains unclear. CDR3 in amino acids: CASSLVSKTKSYNEQFF. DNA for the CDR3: TGTGCCAGCAGCTTAGTATCGAAGACCAAAAGCTACAATGAGCAGTTCTTC.